The 5 T cell receptor beta chains given below trace back to one sample, sequenced in a study of CD8+CD57+ T cells in acquired aplastic anemia. Profiling that covered TCR beta VDJ and CDR3 relied on genomic DNA as its template. TCRdb ran MiXCR on the reads and lists one entry per CDR3 protein. The repertoire has about 110,000 distinct CDR3 sequences, 50% to 65% of them found once; the top ten carry roughly 30%. What was sequenced was sorted CD4+, CD8+, or CD8+CD57+ T cells (not recorded which) from PBMCs. The receptors originated from a human donor in good health, serving as a control.

This clonotype was observed a handful of times. The gene calls are TRBV5-6 and TRBJ1-2; D ambiguous. V was cut by 4 bases and J by 4 bases, with 5 bases left in between. CDR1 SGHDT and CDR2 YYEEEE come from the germline V gene. The CDR3 extends over 11 amino acids. CDR3 region: CASSPGYGYTF. CDR3 DNA: TGTGCCAGCAGCCCCGGCTATGGCTACACCTTC.

This CDR3 is CASSAGLAGANEQFF. CDR3 sequence (DNA): TGCGCCAGCAGCGCGGGACTAGCGGGAGCCAATGAGCAGTTCTTC. The V call is TRBV5-1, the J call TRBJ2-1; 14 bases agree with TRBD2. The CDR3 is made up of 15 amino acids. Trimming at V came to 4 bases and at J to 6 bases, leaving 3 bases not matched to a gene. Germline assignment: CDR1 SGHRS and CDR2 YFSETQ.

This clonotype was seen a handful of times. The CDR3 DNA reads as TGTGCCAGTAGTTGGTCAGGAACGGTCCAAGAGACCCAGTACTTC. Its protein product is CASSWSGTVQETQYF. The chain couples TRBV19 to TRBJ2-5; D gene unclear. V was trimmed by 5 bases and J by 1 base, leaving 14 bases between them. Germline-derived CDR1 and CDR2 are LNHDA and SQIVND (reference sequence). The CDR3 totals 15 residues.

The chain is built from TRBV2 and TRBJ1-1, with D possibly being TRBD1 (5 bases). The V gene's germline CDR1 is SNHLY and CDR2 FYNNEI. The CDR3 is 12 amino acids. Trimming left V 8 bases short and J 6 bases short, with 13 bases between. The CDR3 loop reads CASQGMRPEAFF. Written as DNA, the CDR3 is TGTGCCAGCCAGGGAATGAGACCTGAAGCTTTCTTT. Variable domain in full (rest from reference TRBV2 and TRBJ1-1): EPEVTQTPSHQVTQMGQEVILRCVPISNHLYFYWYRQILGQKVEFLVSFYNNEISEKSEIFDDQFSVERPDGSNFTLKIRSTKLEDSAMYFCASQGMRPEAFFGQGTRLTVV.

This sequence joins TRBV29-1 and TRBJ2-7; D is possibly TRBD1 (6 bases). CDR3 length equals 15 residues. Germline CDR1 reads SQVTM; CDR2 reads ANQGSEA. V lost 7 bases and J 3 bases, leaving 22 bases between the germline ends. In DNA form, the CDR3 reads TGCAGCGCGTTAGGGGGTGGGGACAAGGGCTACGAGCAGTACTTC. Residues: CSALGGGDKGYEQYF.